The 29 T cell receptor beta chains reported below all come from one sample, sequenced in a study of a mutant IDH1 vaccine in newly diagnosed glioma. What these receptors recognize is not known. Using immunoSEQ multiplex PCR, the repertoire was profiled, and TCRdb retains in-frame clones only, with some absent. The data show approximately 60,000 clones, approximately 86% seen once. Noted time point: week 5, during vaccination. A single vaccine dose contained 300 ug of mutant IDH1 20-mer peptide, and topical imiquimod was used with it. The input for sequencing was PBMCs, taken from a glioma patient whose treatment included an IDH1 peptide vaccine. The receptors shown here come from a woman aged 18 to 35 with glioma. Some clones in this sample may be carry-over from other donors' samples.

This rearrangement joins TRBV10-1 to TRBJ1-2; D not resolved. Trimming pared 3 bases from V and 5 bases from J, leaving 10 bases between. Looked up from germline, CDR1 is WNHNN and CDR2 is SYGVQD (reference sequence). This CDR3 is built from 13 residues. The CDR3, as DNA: TGCGCCAGCAGTGAAACGGGATCTTATGGCTACACCTTC. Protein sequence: CASSETGSYGYTF.

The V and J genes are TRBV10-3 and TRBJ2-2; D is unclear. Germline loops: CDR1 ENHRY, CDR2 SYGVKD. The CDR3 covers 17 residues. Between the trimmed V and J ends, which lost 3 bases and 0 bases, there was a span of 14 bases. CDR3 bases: TGTGCCATCAGTGATTGTCCGGGCAGCACGAACACCGGGGAGCTGTTTTTT. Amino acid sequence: CAISDCPGSTNTGELFF.

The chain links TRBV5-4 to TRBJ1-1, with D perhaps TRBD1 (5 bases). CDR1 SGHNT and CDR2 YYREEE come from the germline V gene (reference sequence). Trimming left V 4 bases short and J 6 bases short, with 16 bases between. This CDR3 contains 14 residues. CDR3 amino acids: CASSLHSGMPEAFF. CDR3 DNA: TGTGCCAGCAGCCTCCATTCAGGGATGCCTGAAGCTTTCTTT.

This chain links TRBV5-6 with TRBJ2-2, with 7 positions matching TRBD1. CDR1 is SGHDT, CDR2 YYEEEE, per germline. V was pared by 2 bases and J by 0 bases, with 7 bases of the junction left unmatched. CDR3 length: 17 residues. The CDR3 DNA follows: TGTGCCAGCAGCTTTTTTTGGGACAGAACGAACACCGGGGAGCTGTTTTTT. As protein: CASSFFWDRTNTGELFF.

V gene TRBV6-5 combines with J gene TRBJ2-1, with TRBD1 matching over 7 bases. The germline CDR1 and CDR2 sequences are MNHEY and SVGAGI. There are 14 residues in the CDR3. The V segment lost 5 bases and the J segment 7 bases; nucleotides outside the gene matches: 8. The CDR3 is CASSPWDSQNEQFF. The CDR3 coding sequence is TGTGCCAGCAGTCCTTGGGACAGCCAAAATGAGCAGTTCTTC.

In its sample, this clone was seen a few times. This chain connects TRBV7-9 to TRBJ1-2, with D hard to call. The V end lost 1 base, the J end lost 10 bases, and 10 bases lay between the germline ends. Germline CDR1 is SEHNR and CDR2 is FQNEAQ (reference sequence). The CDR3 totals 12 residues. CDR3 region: CASSLEHRDYTF. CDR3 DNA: TGTGCCAGCAGCTTAGAGCACCGGGACTACACCTTC.

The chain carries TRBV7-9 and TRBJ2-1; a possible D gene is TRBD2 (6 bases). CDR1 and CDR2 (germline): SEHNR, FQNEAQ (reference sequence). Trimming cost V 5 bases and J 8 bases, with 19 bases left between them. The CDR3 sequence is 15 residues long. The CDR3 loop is CASSPPGSPGDEQFF. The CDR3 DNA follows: TGTGCCAGCAGCCCCCCCGGGTCACCGGGGGATGAGCAGTTCTTC.

The chain's CDR3 is CASGLDTDGYTF. The CDR3 nucleotides read TGTGCTAGTGGTTTGGACACCGATGGCTACACCTTC. The V and J genes are TRBV12-5 and TRBJ1-2, with unresolved D. Germline values: CDR1 LGHNT, CDR2 FRNRAP. CDR3 length: 12 amino acids. The V gene lost 1 base and the J gene lost 6 bases, with 6 bases spanning the gap.

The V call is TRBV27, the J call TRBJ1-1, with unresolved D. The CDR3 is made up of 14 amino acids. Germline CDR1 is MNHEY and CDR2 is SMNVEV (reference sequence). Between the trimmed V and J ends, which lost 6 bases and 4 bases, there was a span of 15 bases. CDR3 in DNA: TGTGCCAGCAGGCTGGACGGATTGATCACTGAAGCTTTCTTT. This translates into CASRLDGLITEAFF.

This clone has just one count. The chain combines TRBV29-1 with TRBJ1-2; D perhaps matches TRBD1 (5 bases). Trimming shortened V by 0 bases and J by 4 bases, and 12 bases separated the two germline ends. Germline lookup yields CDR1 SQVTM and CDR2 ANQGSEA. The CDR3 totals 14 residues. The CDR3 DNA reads TGCAGCGTTGAAGATCGGGGGGGGATCTATGGCTACACCTTC. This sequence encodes CSVEDRGGIYGYTF.

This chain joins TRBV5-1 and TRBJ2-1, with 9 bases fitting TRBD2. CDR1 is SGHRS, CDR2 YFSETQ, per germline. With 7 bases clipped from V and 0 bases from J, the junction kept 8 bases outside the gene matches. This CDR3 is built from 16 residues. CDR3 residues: CASEISGSYSYNEQFF. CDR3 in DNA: TGCGCCAGCGAAATTAGCGGGAGTTACTCCTACAATGAGCAGTTCTTC.

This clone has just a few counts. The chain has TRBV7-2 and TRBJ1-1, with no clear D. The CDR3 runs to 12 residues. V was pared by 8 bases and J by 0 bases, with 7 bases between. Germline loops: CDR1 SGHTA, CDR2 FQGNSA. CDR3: CASGGMNTEAFF. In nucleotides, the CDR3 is TGTGCCAGCGGCGGAATGAACACTGAAGCTTTCTTT.

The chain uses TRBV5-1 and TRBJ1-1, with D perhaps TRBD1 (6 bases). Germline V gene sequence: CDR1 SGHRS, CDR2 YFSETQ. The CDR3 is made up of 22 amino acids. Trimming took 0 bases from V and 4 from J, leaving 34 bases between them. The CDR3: CASSLANRARGPTHPGRTEAFF. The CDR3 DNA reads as TGCGCCAGCAGCTTGGCCAACAGGGCCCGTGGACCCACTCACCCCGGACGCACTGAAGCTTTCTTT.

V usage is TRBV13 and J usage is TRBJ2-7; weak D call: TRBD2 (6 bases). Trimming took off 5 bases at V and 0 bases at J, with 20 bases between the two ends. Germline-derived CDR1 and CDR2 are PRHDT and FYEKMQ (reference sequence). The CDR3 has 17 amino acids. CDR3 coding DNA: TGTGCCAGCAGCCCAAAAGGGACGGGGGACCTCTCCTACGAGCAGTACTTC. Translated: CASSPKGTGDLSYEQYF.

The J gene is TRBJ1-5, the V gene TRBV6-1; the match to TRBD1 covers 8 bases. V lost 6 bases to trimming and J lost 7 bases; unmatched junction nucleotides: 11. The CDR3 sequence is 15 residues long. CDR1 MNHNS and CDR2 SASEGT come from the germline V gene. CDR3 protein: CASRPTGGSSQPQHF. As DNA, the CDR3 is TGTGCCAGCAGGCCCACAGGGGGGAGTAGCCAGCCCCAGCATTTT.

CDR3 in DNA: TGTGCCAGTAGGATACAGGGTTCAACCTATAATTCACCCCTCCACTTT. It translates to CASRIQGSTYNSPLHF. The chain couples TRBV19 to TRBJ1-6; tentatively, D is TRBD1 (6 bases). The germline V gene encodes CDR1 LNHDA and CDR2 SQIVND (reference sequence). V was shortened by 6 bases and J by 2 bases, with 14 bases between the two germline ends. The CDR3 contains 16 residues.

CDR3 DNA sequence: TGTGCCACCACAAAATTACGAGGCAATCAGCCCCAGCATTTT. It yields the protein CATTKLRGNQPQHF. The chain is built from TRBV19 and TRBJ1-5; D is unresolved. This CDR3 is 14 amino acids long. Germline assignment: CDR1 LNHDA and CDR2 SQIVND (reference sequence). The germline V and J ends were trimmed by 10 bases and 2 bases, with 15 bases remaining between them.

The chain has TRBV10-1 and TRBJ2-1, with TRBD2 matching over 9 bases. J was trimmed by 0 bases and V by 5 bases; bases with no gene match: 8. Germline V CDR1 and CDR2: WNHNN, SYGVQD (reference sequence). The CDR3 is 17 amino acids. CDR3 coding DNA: TGCGCCAGCAGTTTACTAGCGGGCGCGAGCTCCTACAATGAGCAGTTCTTC. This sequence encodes CASSLLAGASSYNEQFF.

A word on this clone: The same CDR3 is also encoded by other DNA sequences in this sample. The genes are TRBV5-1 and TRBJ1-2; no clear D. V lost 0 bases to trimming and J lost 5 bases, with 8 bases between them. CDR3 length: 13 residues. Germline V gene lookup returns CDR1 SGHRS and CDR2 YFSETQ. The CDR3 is CASSLADGYGYTF. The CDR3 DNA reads TGCGCCAGCAGCTTGGCCGACGGTTATGGCTACACCTTC. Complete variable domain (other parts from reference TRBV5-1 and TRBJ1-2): KAGVTQTPRYLIKTRGQQVTLSCSPISGHRSVSWYQQTPGQGLQFLFEYFSETQRNKGNFPGRFSGRQFSNSRSEMNVSTLELGDSALYLCASSLADGYGYTFGSGTRLTVV.

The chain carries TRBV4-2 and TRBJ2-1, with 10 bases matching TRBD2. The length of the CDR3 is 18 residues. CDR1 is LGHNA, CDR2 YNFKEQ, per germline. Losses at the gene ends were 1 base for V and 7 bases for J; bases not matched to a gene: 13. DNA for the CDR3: TGTGCCAGCAGCCAAGGGGCTTCGAGCGGGGGGGCGGGGAATGAGCAGTTCTTC. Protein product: CASSQGASSGGAGNEQFF.

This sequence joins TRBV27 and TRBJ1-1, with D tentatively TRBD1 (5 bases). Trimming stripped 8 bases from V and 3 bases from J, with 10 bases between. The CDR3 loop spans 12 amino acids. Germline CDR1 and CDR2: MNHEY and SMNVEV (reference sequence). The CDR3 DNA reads TGTGCCAGCCGCGTAGGGGACACTGAAGCTTTCTTT. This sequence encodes CASRVGDTEAFF.

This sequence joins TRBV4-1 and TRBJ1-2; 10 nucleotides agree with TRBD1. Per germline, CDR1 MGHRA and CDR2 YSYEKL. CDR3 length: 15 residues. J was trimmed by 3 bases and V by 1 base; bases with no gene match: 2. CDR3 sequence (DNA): TGCGCCAGCAGCCAAGGACAGGGGGCGGACTATGGCTACACCTTC. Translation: CASSQGQGADYGYTF.

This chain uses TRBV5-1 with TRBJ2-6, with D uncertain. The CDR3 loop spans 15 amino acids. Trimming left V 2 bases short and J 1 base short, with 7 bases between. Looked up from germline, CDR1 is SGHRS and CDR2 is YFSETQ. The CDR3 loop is CASSFGLSGANVLTF. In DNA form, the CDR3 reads TGCGCCAGCAGCTTCGGGCTGTCTGGGGCCAACGTCCTGACTTTC.

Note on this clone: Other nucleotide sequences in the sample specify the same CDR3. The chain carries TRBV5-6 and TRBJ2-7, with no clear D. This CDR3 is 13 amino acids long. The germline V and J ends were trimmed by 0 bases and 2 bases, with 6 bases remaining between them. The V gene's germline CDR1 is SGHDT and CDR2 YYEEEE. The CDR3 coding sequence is TGTGCCAGCAGCTTGGGGCTGACCTACGAGCAGTACTTC. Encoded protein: CASSLGLTYEQYF. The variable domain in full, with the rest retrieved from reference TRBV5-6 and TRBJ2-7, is DAGVTQSPTHLIKTRGQQVTLRCSPKSGHDTVSWYQQALGQGPQFIFQYYEEEERQRGNFPDRFSGHQFPNYSSELNVNALLLGDSALYLCASSLGLTYEQYFGPGTRLTVT.

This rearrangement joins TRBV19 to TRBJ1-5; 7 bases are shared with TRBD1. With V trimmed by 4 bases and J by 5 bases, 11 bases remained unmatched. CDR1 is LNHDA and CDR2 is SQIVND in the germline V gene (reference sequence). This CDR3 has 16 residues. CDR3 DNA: TGTGCCAGTAGTAAAGGGGCCCTTCAGGGGGATCAGCCCCAGCATTTT. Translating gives CASSKGALQGDQPQHF.

CDR3 sequence (DNA): TGTGCCAGCATTGGTCGCACAGATACGCAGTATTTT. Encoded protein: CASIGRTDTQYF. V is TRBV2 and J is TRBJ2-3; no firm D call. CDR3 size: 12 residues. Germline V gives CDR1 SNHLY, CDR2 FYNNEI. Trimming removed 7 bases from V and 1 base from J, with 6 bases in between.

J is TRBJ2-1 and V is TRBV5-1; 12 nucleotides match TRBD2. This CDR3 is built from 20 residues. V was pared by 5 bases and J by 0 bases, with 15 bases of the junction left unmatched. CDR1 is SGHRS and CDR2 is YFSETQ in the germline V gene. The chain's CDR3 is CASRGWETSGSYRSYNEQFF. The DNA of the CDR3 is TGCGCCAGCAGAGGCTGGGAGACTAGCGGGAGTTATCGCTCCTACAATGAGCAGTTCTTC.

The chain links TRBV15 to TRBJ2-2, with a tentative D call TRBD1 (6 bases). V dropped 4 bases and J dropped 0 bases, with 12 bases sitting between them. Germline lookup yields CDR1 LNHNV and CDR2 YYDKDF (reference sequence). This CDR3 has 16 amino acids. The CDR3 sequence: CATSKLPGANTGELFF. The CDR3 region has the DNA TGTGCCACCAGCAAGTTGCCAGGGGCGAACACCGGGGAGCTGTTTTTT.

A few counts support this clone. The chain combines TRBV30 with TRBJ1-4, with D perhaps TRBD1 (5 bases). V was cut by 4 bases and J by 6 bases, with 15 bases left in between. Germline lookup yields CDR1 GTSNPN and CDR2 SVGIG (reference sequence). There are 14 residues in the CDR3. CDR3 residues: CAWTLGGSDEKLFF. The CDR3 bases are TGTGCCTGGACCCTGGGGGGGTCCGATGAAAAACTGTTTTTT.